These 15 T cell receptor beta chains were sequenced from one sample in a study of CD8+ T cells in alopecia areata. The sequencing template was cDNA reverse transcribed from extracted RNA. Some clones are missing from TCRdb's copy, which holds only in-frame ones; the method was immunoSEQ multiplex PCR. The data show roughly 140,000 clones, less than 65% seen once. The material was CD8+ T cells sorted from blood, obtained at week 0. The source is a human donor with alopecia areata.

The chain uses TRBV7-9 and TRBJ2-1; 8 nucleotides agree with TRBD2. Losses at the gene ends were 5 bases for V and 2 bases for J; bases not matched to a gene: 8. Germline CDR1 and CDR2: SEHNR and FQNEAQ (reference sequence). CDR3 length: 16 residues. In DNA, the CDR3 is TGTGCCAGCAGCCCTACTAGCGGAACCACCTACAATGAGCAGTTCTTC. Its protein is CASSPTSGTTYNEQFF.

The chain is built from TRBV13 and TRBJ2-3, with D perhaps assigned TRBD1 or TRBD2 (5 bases each). The CDR3 extends over 14 amino acids. V was shortened by 5 bases and J by 4 bases, with 13 bases between the two germline ends. The germline CDR1 and CDR2 sequences are PRHDT and FYEKMQ (reference sequence). CDR3 sequence (DNA): TGTGCCAGCAGCGGGGGACGAGGGGCAGATACGCAGTATTTT. This encodes CASSGGRGADTQYF. Filled out from reference TRBV13 and TRBJ2-3, the complete variable domain reads AAGVIQSPRHLIKEKRETATLKCYPIPRHDTVYWYQQGPGQDPQFLISFYEKMQSDKGSIPDRFSAQQFSDYHSELNMSSLELGDSALYFCASSGGRGADTQYFGPGTRLTVL.

On this clone: The sample contains more than one DNA sequence encoding this CDR3. V and J are TRBV30 and TRBJ1-1; no definite D call. CDR3 length: 11 residues. Germline loops: CDR1 GTSNPN, CDR2 SVGIG (reference sequence). The ends were cut back, 0 bases at V and 6 bases at J, with 5 bases in the middle. The CDR3: CAWSVLAEAFF. In DNA, the CDR3 is TGTGCCTGGAGTGTACTGGCTGAAGCTTTCTTT.

The chain uses TRBV13 and TRBJ1-1, with a weak D call TRBD1 (6 bases). The CDR3 runs 16 residues. V dropped 1 base and J dropped 3 bases, with 15 bases sitting between them. Per germline, CDR1 PRHDT and CDR2 FYEKMQ (reference sequence). CDR3 amino acids: CASSLEQGRVDTEAFF. CDR3 DNA sequence: TGTGCCAGCAGCTTAGAACAGGGCCGGGTAGACACTGAAGCTTTCTTT.

This chain joins TRBV4-3 and TRBJ2-1, with D perhaps given as TRBD1 or TRBD2 (5 bases each). The CDR3 covers 17 residues. V gave up 0 bases and J gave up 5 bases, with 17 bases separating them. Looked up from germline, CDR1 is LGHNA and CDR2 is YSLEER. The CDR3 loop reads CASSQDWGIKVHNEQFF. CDR3 bases: TGCGCCAGCAGCCAAGATTGGGGGATCAAGGTCCACAATGAGCAGTTCTTC.

The rearrangement joins TRBV19 to TRBJ2-6; no clear D gene. The CDR3 runs 13 residues. Trimming removed 0 bases at V and 12 bases at J, with 9 bases between. Germline CDR1 reads LNHDA; CDR2 reads SQIVND (reference sequence). Here the CDR3 reads CASSIDAGGVLTF. CDR3 DNA: TGTGCCAGTAGTATAGATGCCGGCGGCGTCCTGACTTTC.

This clone was picked up a small number of times. The chain joins TRBV9 to TRBJ2-7; 8 nucleotides line up with TRBD2. CDR3 length equals 15 residues. The V gene end was trimmed by 3 bases and the J gene end by 0 bases; junction bases not matched to a gene: 5. Germline loops: CDR1 SGDLS, CDR2 YYNGEE. CDR3 sequence (DNA): TGTGCCAGCAGCGCCTCAAGCGGGAGCTCCTACGAGCAGTACTTC. Its translation is CASSASSGSSYEQYF.

The CDR3 DNA sequence: TGCAGCGTTGGCTGGGGGGGATACTATGGCTACACCTTC. Its protein is CSVGWGGYYGYTF. J is TRBJ1-2 and V is TRBV29-1; perhaps TRBD1 as D (5 bases). The CDR3 extends over 13 amino acids. V was trimmed by 4 bases and J by 3 bases, leaving 12 bases between them. Germline V gene sequence: CDR1 SQVTM, CDR2 ANQGSEA.

This clone was counted only a few times. CDR3 coding DNA: TGTGCCAGCAGTTTATCGTTGCAGGGAGGGGACGGCTACACCTTC. It yields the protein CASSLSLQGGDGYTF. This chain links TRBV27 with TRBJ1-2, with a weak D call TRBD1 (5 bases). The germline V gene has CDR1 MNHEY and CDR2 SMNVEV (reference sequence). Trimming left V 0 bases short and J 8 bases short, with 16 bases between. The CDR3 runs 15 residues.

This clone occurred a few times. The J gene is TRBJ2-1, the V gene TRBV7-9, with TRBD1 matching over 7 bases. The junction had 7 bases not matched to a gene; V was cut back by 7 bases and J by 4 bases. This CDR3 contains 14 residues. CDR1 SEHNR and CDR2 FQNEAQ come from the germline V gene (reference sequence). CDR3 DNA sequence: TGTGCCAGCACCGAAACAGGGGATTACAATGAGCAGTTCTTC. Translating it yields CASTETGDYNEQFF.

This chain links TRBV30 with TRBJ2-2, with 8 bases matching TRBD2. The V gene end was trimmed by 0 bases and the J gene end by 4 bases; junction bases not matched to a gene: 7. CDR3 size: 16 residues. CDR1 is GTSNPN, CDR2 SVGIG, per germline (reference sequence). DNA for the CDR3: TGTGCCTGGAGTGTAGTTAGCGGGGCAGTCACCGGGGAGCTGTTTTTT. Protein product: CAWSVVSGAVTGELFF.

The CDR3 DNA reads TGTGCCAGCAGCCTGCAGGACACTGAAGCTTTCTTT. Amino acid sequence: CASSLQDTEAFF. The chain has TRBV7-2 and TRBJ1-1; D is ambiguous. The CDR3 has 12 residues. Trimming shortened V by 5 bases and J by 3 bases, and 7 bases separated the two germline ends. The germline V gene encodes CDR1 SGHTA and CDR2 FQGNSA.

The CDR3 reads CASNSEGETQYF. The DNA of the CDR3 is TGTGCCAGCAACTCGGAGGGAGAGACCCAGTACTTC. The rearrangement uses TRBV2 and TRBJ2-5, with a weak D call TRBD2 (6 bases). This CDR3 has 12 amino acids. With 7 bases removed from V and 4 bases from J, the gap between germline ends came to 10 bases. Germline assignment: CDR1 SNHLY and CDR2 FYNNEI.

J is TRBJ2-5 and V is TRBV5-1; 8 bases align to TRBD1. V lost 4 bases and J lost 5; bases outside the gene matches: 4. Per germline, CDR1 SGHRS and CDR2 YFSETQ. The CDR3 totals 13 residues. Here the CDR3 DNA reads TGCGCCAGCAGCCCCAGGGACAGGGAGACCCAGTACTTC. It yields the protein CASSPRDRETQYF.

The chain employs TRBV10-2 and TRBJ1-1; TRBD1 matches at 7 bases. CDR1 is WSHSY, CDR2 SAAADI, per germline. J was trimmed by 4 bases and V by 5 bases; bases with no gene match: 4. This CDR3 spans 13 amino acids. The CDR3 loop reads CASSTDRATEAFF. Written as DNA, the CDR3 is TGCGCCAGCAGTACCGACAGGGCCACTGAAGCTTTCTTT.